This entry is about one T cell receptor (beta chain). Time point indicated: healthy volunteer bleed at 6 weeks. Total RNA was isolated from whole blood that had not been fractionated. TCRdb redid the calling of the RACE reads with MiXCR, one entry per CDR3 protein. The sample shows fewer than 100,000 distinct CDR3 sequences, about 9.2% of them seen only once. This sample was included in a study of human T cells and chemical hapten exposure. The CDR3 runs 17 residues. The germline V gene has CDR1 MNHEY and CDR2 SVGAGI. Trimming removed 2 bases from V and 0 bases from J; junction bases left unmatched: 2.

The source of this sequence is a female donor in good health. Some clones in this sample may be carry-over from other donors' samples. The chain recombines TRBV6-5 with TRBJ2-3; 13 positions match TRBD2. Material: whole blood. CDR3 nucleotide sequence: TGTGCCAGCAGTTACGGACTAGCGGGGGAGAGCACAGATACGCAGTATTTT. Residues: CASSYGLAGESTDTQYF.